What follows are 20 T cell receptor beta chains derived from one specimen sequenced in a study of blood T cell repertoires in COVID-19 (dated by TCRdb to 2020 to 2022). Library prep was done by the immunoSEQ multiplex PCR assay. The table comes from immuneACCESS by way of TCRdb, which keeps in-frame sequences with V and J called. Part of the clones is missing from these tables; in studies checked, under half for an unresolved V gene and the rest for unknown reasons. In all, the sample holds some 320,000 clones, and more than 70% of those were seen once. Roughly 8% of the sample goes to the ten largest clones. The sample taken for sequencing was peripheral blood. These receptors came from a woman aged 45-65 years who had recovered from COVID-19.

The chain recombines TRBV6-6 with TRBJ1-4, with 8 bases aligning to TRBD1. Trimming took 8 bases from V and 6 from J; bases not matched to a gene: 8. This CDR3 is built from 14 residues. CDR1 and CDR2 (germline): MNHNY, SVGAGI (reference sequence). In nucleotides, the CDR3 is TGTGCCAGCGGTCCGGGGACAGGAGATGAAAAACTGTTTTTT. Its protein product is CASGPGTGDEKLFF.

The chain combines TRBV4-1 with TRBJ2-2; a weak D match, TRBD2 (5 bases). This CDR3 region has 15 residues. Per germline, CDR1 MGHRA and CDR2 YSYEKL. Trimming took 0 bases from V and 1 from J, leaving 6 bases between them. The CDR3 bases are TGCGCCAGCAGCCAAGAAGAGGGGAACACCGGGGAGCTGTTTTTT. It translates to CASSQEEGNTGELFF.

The gene calls are TRBV4-1 and TRBJ1-2; D is uncertain. Germline values: CDR1 MGHRA, CDR2 YSYEKL. The CDR3 totals 16 residues. Trimming shortened V by 0 bases and J by 4 bases, and 15 bases separated the two germline ends. CDR3 DNA: TGCGCCAGCAGCCAAGAAGGAGGGCTACTTTCCTATGGCTACACCTTC. It yields the protein CASSQEGGLLSYGYTF.

V is TRBV5-8 and J is TRBJ1-5, with D uncertain. The germline CDR1 and CDR2 sequences are SGHTS and YDEGEE. This CDR3 has 15 residues. Trimming stripped 1 base from V and 2 bases from J, with 10 bases between. CDR3: CASSLWSKGNQPQHF. The DNA for the CDR3 is TGTGCCAGCAGCTTGTGGAGTAAGGGCAATCAGCCCCAGCATTTT.

The CDR3 coding sequence is TGTGCCAGCAGCCAAGATCGGCCGGGGAACAATGAGCAGTTCTTC. Amino acid sequence: CASSQDRPGNNEQFF. V is TRBV4-2 and J is TRBJ2-1, with D possibly being TRBD2 (5 bases). CDR1 and CDR2 from the germline V gene are LGHNA and YNFKEQ. The CDR3 extends over 15 amino acids. The V end was cut by 0 bases, the J end by 5 bases, with 11 bases between.

V and J are TRBV4-1 and TRBJ1-1, with D perhaps TRBD1 (5 bases). The V gene lost 5 bases and the J gene lost 5 bases, with 12 bases spanning the gap. CDR3 length: 13 amino acids. Germline V lookup: CDR1 MGHRA, CDR2 YSYEKL. CDR3 protein: CASSTIQGTEAFF. The CDR3 DNA follows: TGCGCCAGCAGCACGATCCAGGGAACTGAAGCTTTCTTT.

This clone was seen more than once but under ten times. This chain uses TRBV5-1 with TRBJ2-5; D is unclear. Looked up from germline, CDR1 is SGHRS and CDR2 is YFSETQ. With 3 bases removed from V and 5 bases from J, the gap between germline ends came to 11 bases. The CDR3 runs 13 residues. DNA for the CDR3: TGCGCCAGCAGCTCCTCCTACGGGGAGACCCAGTACTTC. This codes for CASSSSYGETQYF.

V usage is TRBV11-2 and J usage is TRBJ2-3; D not certain. The CDR3 sequence is 17 residues long. Germline CDR1 and CDR2: SGHAT and FQNNGV. With 0 bases removed from V and 3 bases from J, the gap between germline ends came to 16 bases. The CDR3 is CASSLEPWASITDTQYF. The CDR3 coding sequence is TGTGCCAGCAGCTTAGAGCCGTGGGCCTCGATAACAGATACGCAGTATTTT.

There are a few counts of this clone. The chain recombines TRBV5-1 with TRBJ2-1; 7 bases agree with TRBD1. Unmatched junction bases numbered 8, after V lost 7 bases and J lost 4 bases. Germline V CDR1 and CDR2: SGHRS, YFSETQ. The CDR3 is 14 amino acids. Here the CDR3 DNA reads TGCGCCAGCGCGAGGGACAGCGAGTACAATGAGCAGTTCTTC. Encoded protein: CASARDSEYNEQFF.

This chain joins TRBV18 and TRBJ2-3; D remains ambiguous. Germline-derived CDR1 and CDR2 are KGHSH and LQKENI. The CDR3 runs to 14 residues. The V and J ends lost 3 bases and 0 bases respectively, with 7 bases between them. The CDR3 DNA reads as TGTGCCAGCTCACCGATCCAGAGCACAGATACGCAGTATTTT. Translation gives CASSPIQSTDTQYF.

The V gene is TRBV28, the J gene TRBJ1-1, with a weak D call TRBD1 (6 bases). The V gene's germline CDR1 is MDHEN and CDR2 SYDVKM. CDR3 length equals 13 residues. Trimming pared 6 bases from V and 1 base from J, leaving 9 bases between. CDR3 loop: CASRRTANTEAFF. CDR3 nucleotides: TGTGCCAGCAGAAGGACAGCGAACACTGAAGCTTTCTTT.

The chain has TRBV11-2 and TRBJ2-2; D call uncertain. The germline V gene has CDR1 SGHAT and CDR2 FQNNGV. The CDR3 is 13 amino acids. V gave up 0 bases and J gave up 5 bases, with 4 bases separating them. This CDR3 is CASSLERTGELFF. DNA for the CDR3: TGTGCCAGCAGCTTAGAGCGAACCGGGGAGCTGTTTTTT.

This chain uses TRBV9 with TRBJ1-5, with D possibly matching TRBD1 (5 bases). CDR3 length equals 15 residues. The germline V gene has CDR1 SGDLS and CDR2 YYNGEE. V shed 3 bases and J shed 6 bases, with 16 bases lying between them. The CDR3 DNA follows: TGTGCCAGCAGCGCATGGGGGGAATCCGCTCAGCCCCAGCATTTT. Residues: CASSAWGESAQPQHF.

The sample holds one count of this clone. The chain has TRBV12-3 or TRBV12-4 and TRBJ1-5; TRBD1 is a possible D gene (6 bases). V lost 4 bases and J 4 bases, leaving 8 bases between the germline ends. The CDR3 totals 13 residues. Here the CDR3 DNA reads TGTGCCAGCAGTTACACAGGGAATCAGCCCCAGCATTTT. It translates to CASSYTGNQPQHF.

The DNA of the CDR3 is TGTGCCAGCAGTCCCCAACAGGGTCTGTACTATGGCTACACCTTC. As protein: CASSPQQGLYYGYTF. The chain is built from TRBV27 and TRBJ1-2, with a weak D call TRBD1 (6 bases). Trimming cost V 5 bases and J 3 bases, with 16 bases left between them. Germline loops: CDR1 MNHEY, CDR2 SMNVEV (reference sequence). This CDR3 is built from 15 residues.

V usage is TRBV20-1 and J usage is TRBJ2-7, with D possibly matching TRBD2 (6 bases). The CDR3 sequence is 14 residues long. Germline V gives CDR1 DFQATT, CDR2 SNEGSKA (reference sequence). Trimming shortened V by 3 bases and J by 0 bases, and 12 bases separated the two germline ends. The DNA of the CDR3 is TGCAGTGCTAGTCGGTCGGGGGACTCCTACGAGCAGTACTTC. The encoded protein is CSASRSGDSYEQYF.

The chain is built from TRBV30 and TRBJ1-5, with TRBD1 identical over 11 bases. This CDR3 has 17 residues. The V and J ends lost 1 base and 5 bases, in that order; junction bases with no gene match: 10. The germline gives CDR1 GTSNPN, CDR2 SVGIG (reference sequence). CDR3 sequence (DNA): TGTGCCTGGAGTGCCGATTTCGGGACAGGGGGTTATCAGCCCCAGCATTTT. Its translation is CAWSADFGTGGYQPQHF.

The sample holds one count of this clone. The chain carries TRBV18 and TRBJ1-5; 8 bases line up with TRBD1. The CDR3 length is 13 residues. CDR1 KGHSH and CDR2 LQKENI come from the germline V gene. V lost 5 bases, J lost 7 bases, and 4 bases stayed unmatched. This chain's CDR3 is CASSTGQEQPQHF. CDR3 DNA: TGTGCCAGCTCAACGGGACAGGAACAGCCCCAGCATTTT.

The chain recombines TRBV4-1 with TRBJ1-6, with 7 bases identical to TRBD1. The CDR3 loop spans 15 amino acids. Germline CDR1 and CDR2: MGHRA and YSYEKL. Trimming removed 3 bases from V and 5 bases from J; junction bases left unmatched: 4. The CDR3 DNA reads as TGCGCCAGCAGCCAGAGGGACAGAGATAATTCACCCCTCCACTTT. Protein sequence: CASSQRDRDNSPLHF.

J is TRBJ2-5 and V is TRBV10-3; 10 bases align to TRBD2. The ends lost 6 bases at V and 4 bases at J; junction bases unmatched: 5. Germline V CDR1 and CDR2: ENHRY, SYGVKD. The CDR3 is 14 residues long. CDR3 sequence: CAIRSGGASETQYF. Here the CDR3 DNA reads TGTGCCATCAGGAGCGGGGGGGCTTCAGAGACCCAGTACTTC.